The 32 T cell receptor beta chains in this list originate from one sample, sequenced in a study of regulatory T cells in long-lasting Graves disease. Time point reported: persistent/refractory GD, antithyroid drugs over 5 years with positive TRAb. With RNA extracted from PBMCs as input, the TCR library was made. Through Arm-PCR of CDR3 regions and iRepertoire HTBI primers, TCR beta libraries were built. TCRdb reprocessed the multiplex PCR reads via MiXCR and lists one record per CDR3 protein. The repertoire holds 350,000 to 500,000 distinct CDR3 sequences, with roughly a fifth as singletons. The specimen was peripheral blood mononuclear cells (PBMCs), collected when the disease was refractory, from a patient treated with antithyroid drugs. These receptors were taken from a female donor with Graves disease.

This clonotype was picked up a small number of times. The genes are TRBV3-1 and TRBJ1-6; D is ambiguous. The CDR3 length is 16 residues. V dropped 1 base and J dropped 5 bases, with 12 bases sitting between them. Germline CDR1 and CDR2: LGHDT and YNNKEL (reference sequence). The CDR3 loop reads CASSQAPVLDNSPLHF. CDR3 in DNA: TGTGCCAGCAGCCAAGCCCCTGTCCTAGATAATTCACCCCTCCACTTT. The full variable domain, its missing parts supplied by reference TRBV3-1 and TRBJ1-6, is DTAVSQTPKYLVTQMGNDKSIKCEQNLGHDTMYWYKQDSKKFLKIMFSYNNKELIINETVPNRFSPKSPDKAHLNLHINSLELGDSAVYFCASSQAPVLDNSPLHFGNGTRLTVT.

This chain uses TRBV4-1 with TRBJ2-7, with D possibly TRBD2 on 6 matching bases. This CDR3 is 15 amino acids long. Germline V CDR1 and CDR2: MGHRA, YSYEKL. V dropped 3 bases and J dropped 0 bases, with 12 bases sitting between them. This CDR3 is CASSQSAGFSYEQYF. The DNA for the CDR3 is TGCGCCAGCAGCCAGAGTGCGGGATTCTCCTACGAGCAGTACTTC.

This clonotype has ten or more counts. This chain links TRBV6-2 or TRBV6-3 with TRBJ2-7; 10 bases are shared with TRBD1. V gave up 7 bases and J gave up 3 bases; unmatched junction bases: 3. Germline V gene lookup returns CDR1 MNHEY and CDR2 SVGEGT. This CDR3 region has 13 residues. This CDR3 is CASTRTGGYEQYF. The CDR3 DNA sequence: TGTGCCAGCACTCGGACAGGGGGCTACGAGCAGTACTTC.

This clonotype appeared many times. The rearrangement links TRBV11-1 to TRBJ1-1, with 7 bases fitting TRBD1. Per germline, CDR1 SGHAT and CDR2 FQDESV (reference sequence). Germline trimming cut 2 bases from V and 1 base from J; bases unmatched to any gene: 4. The CDR3 consists of 15 residues. The CDR3 spells CASSLSTGANTEAFF. The CDR3 DNA reads as TGTGCCAGCAGCTTATCCACAGGGGCGAACACTGAAGCTTTCTTT.

In its sample, this clonotype was seen many times. This rearrangement joins TRBV12-3 or TRBV12-4 to TRBJ2-4; no clear D. Deletions cut 1 base from V and 0 bases from J, with 4 bases between. The CDR3 sequence is 14 residues long. CDR3 nucleotide sequence: TGTGCCAGCAGTTTAGAATTAGCCAAAAACATTCAGTACTTC. This translates into CASSLELAKNIQYF.

This chain connects TRBV12-3 or TRBV12-4 to TRBJ2-4; TRBD2 aligns across 11 bases. The CDR3 spans 15 residues. The J segment lost 6 bases and the V segment lost 5 bases, leaving 6 bases of the junction unmatched. Here the CDR3 reads CASSLDGTSGNIQYF. For the CDR3, the DNA is TGTGCCAGCAGTCTCGATGGGACTAGCGGAAACATTCAGTACTTC.

The sample holds a few counts of this clonotype. The rearrangement links TRBV30 to TRBJ2-1; 12 nucleotides agree with TRBD2. This CDR3 is built from 17 residues. Germline assignment: CDR1 GTSNPN and CDR2 SVGIG (reference sequence). V lost 2 bases to trimming and J lost 0 bases; unmatched junction nucleotides: 5. The CDR3 sequence is CAWSRSSGGGSYNEQFF. The CDR3 DNA sequence: TGTGCCTGGAGTCGGTCTAGCGGGGGGGGCTCCTACAATGAGCAGTTCTTC.

This clonotype was detected many times. The V call is TRBV11-2, the J call TRBJ2-5, with TRBD1 as a possible D gene (6 bases). The germline V and J ends were trimmed by 2 bases and 4 bases, with 11 bases remaining between them. This CDR3 is built from 14 residues. The germline CDR1 and CDR2 sequences are SGHAT and FQNNGV. In DNA form, the CDR3 reads TGTGCCAGCAGCTTACAGGGGACGGGAGAGACCCAGTACTTC. It translates to CASSLQGTGETQYF.

A word on this clonotype: One base away lies a much larger clone, so this may be a sequencing read error. Likely a read error: the CDR3 ends without its conserved phenylalanine or tryptophan. V usage is TRBV28 and J usage is TRBJ2-7; either TRBD1 or TRBD2 may supply D (6 bases each). CDR3 length equals 14 residues. Per germline, CDR1 MDHEN and CDR2 SYDVKM. V lost 4 bases and J lost 3, with 13 bases in between. The CDR3 is CASSSGGDYYEQYL. The DNA of the CDR3 is TGTGCCAGCAGTTCCGGGGGCGACTACTACGAGCAGTACCTC.

This clonotype showed up many times. The chain carries TRBV2 and TRBJ1-1; weak D call: TRBD1 (5 bases). The germline V gene encodes CDR1 SNHLY and CDR2 FYNNEI. The CDR3 runs 14 residues. With 6 bases removed from V and 5 bases from J, the gap between germline ends came to 16 bases. Here the CDR3 reads CASRSLGGETEAFF. CDR3 nucleotides: TGTGCCAGCAGATCCCTGGGAGGGGAGACTGAAGCTTTCTTT.

This clonotype was observed a handful of times. This chain links TRBV19 with TRBJ1-4; D gene unclear. Trimming removed 10 bases from V and 0 bases from J, with 12 bases in between. CDR1 and CDR2 from the germline V gene are LNHDA and SQIVND (reference sequence). The CDR3 contains 14 residues. CDR3 in amino acids: CATSTRTTNEKLFF. CDR3 DNA sequence: TGTGCCACCAGCACAAGGACAACTAATGAAAAACTGTTTTTT.

The rearrangement uses TRBV18 and TRBJ2-2, with D hard to call. CDR3 length equals 15 residues. CDR1 and CDR2 from the germline V gene are KGHSH and LQKENI. V lost 5 bases and J 2 bases, leaving 12 bases between the germline ends. The CDR3, as DNA: TGTGCCAGCTCATCCTTCGACATAAACACCGGGGAGCTGTTTTTT. Its protein is CASSSFDINTGELFF.

This chain links TRBV20-1 with TRBJ2-5, with 12 bases identical to TRBD1. Germline CDR1 DFQATT, CDR2 SNEGSKA (reference sequence). The junction had 12 bases not matched to a gene; V was cut back by 6 bases and J by 4 bases. The CDR3 is 16 amino acids. The CDR3: CSAFARDRGQRETQYF. Written as DNA, the CDR3 is TGCAGTGCGTTCGCGAGGGACAGGGGGCAGCGAGAGACCCAGTACTTC.

The rearrangement links TRBV12-3 or TRBV12-4 to TRBJ2-1; D possibly uses TRBD1 or TRBD2 (5 bases each). This CDR3 region has 14 residues. V dropped 6 bases and J dropped 5 bases, with 14 bases sitting between them. CDR3 region: CASRGETANNEQFF. For the CDR3, the DNA is TGTGCCAGCAGGGGGGAGACAGCAAACAATGAGCAGTTCTTC.

This clonotype came up a few times. The rearrangement joins TRBV28 to TRBJ2-7; 12 nucleotides agree with TRBD2. V was pared by 6 bases and J by 5 bases, with 17 bases of the junction left unmatched. Germline CDR1 MDHEN, CDR2 SYDVKM. The CDR3 is made up of 18 amino acids. CDR3 region: CASSQDSGLAGRLHEQYF. The CDR3 bases are TGTGCCAGCAGCCAAGATAGTGGACTAGCGGGAAGGTTACACGAGCAGTACTTC.

This clonotype has at least ten counts. This chain joins TRBV29-1 and TRBJ1-1; D gene ambiguous. There are 12 residues in the CDR3. Trimming took 5 bases from V and 0 from J, leaving 7 bases between them. The V gene's germline CDR1 is SQVTM and CDR2 ANQGSEA. DNA of the CDR3: TGCAGCGTTATCGGAGTGAACACTGAAGCTTTCTTT. Encoded protein: CSVIGVNTEAFF.

With regard to this clonotype: A read error may be the cause here, since a much bigger clone is one base away. The chain recombines TRBV10-3 with TRBJ2-7; TRBD2 matches 11 bases. J gave up 3 bases and V 10 bases, and 5 bases lay outside the gene matches. The CDR3 totals 13 residues. Germline V gene lookup returns CDR1 ENHRY and CDR2 SYGVKD. The CDR3 nucleotides read TGTGCCAAAAGACTAGCGGGGTACTACGAGCAGTACTTC. This gives the protein CAKRLAGYYEQYF.

Comments on this clonotype: Just one base apart from a much larger clone, this may be a read error. The CDR3 spells CGVDFWDTGELFF. CDR3 coding DNA: TGCGGCGTTGATTTTTGGGACACCGGGGAGCTGTTTTTT. The rearrangement links TRBV29-1 to TRBJ2-2; D remains unclear. This CDR3 comprises 13 residues. The germline V gene has CDR1 SQVTM and CDR2 ANQGSEA.

The rearrangement uses TRBV19 and TRBJ1-1; tentative D call: TRBD1 (6 bases). The CDR3 spans 14 residues. Germline loops: CDR1 LNHDA, CDR2 SQIVND (reference sequence). Trimming pared 1 base from V and 10 bases from J, leaving 16 bases between. CDR3 coding DNA: TGTGCCAGTAGTATAGCCGGGACAATGAGAGGAGCTTTCTTT. This encodes CASSIAGTMRGAFF.

There are many counts of this clonotype. J is TRBJ1-1 and V is TRBV2, with 7 positions matching TRBD1. Germline V gene sequence: CDR1 SNHLY, CDR2 FYNNEI. The CDR3 extends over 14 amino acids. The ends lost 5 bases at V and 3 bases at J; junction bases unmatched: 6. This chain's CDR3 is CASSNRGMDTEAFF. The DNA of the CDR3 is TGTGCCAGCAGTAACAGGGGTATGGACACTGAAGCTTTCTTT.

This clonotype showed up many times. DNA of the CDR3: TGTGCCAGCAGTGAAGCTCTTGGGGGTCGCAATCAGCCCCAGCATTTT. Its protein is CASSEALGGRNQPQHF. This chain links TRBV6-1 with TRBJ1-5, with TRBD1 as a possible D gene (5 bases). V was pared by 0 bases and J by 2 bases, with 11 bases between. CDR3 length: 16 amino acids. CDR1 and CDR2 from the germline V gene are MNHNS and SASEGT.

This clonotype was seen ten or more times. The chain combines TRBV6-1 with TRBJ2-7; 10 bases are a match to TRBD1. Germline CDR1 is MNHNS and CDR2 is SASEGT. This CDR3 is built from 15 residues. The J segment lost 5 bases and the V segment lost 3 bases, leaving 7 bases of the junction unmatched. The CDR3, as DNA: TGTGCCAGCAGTGACATGGGACAGGGGTGGGACGAGCAGTACTTC. As protein: CASSDMGQGWDEQYF.

This clonotype came up many times. The chain couples TRBV27 to TRBJ1-1; tentatively, D is TRBD1 (5 bases). This CDR3 spans 13 amino acids. Trimming took 2 bases from V and 4 from J, leaving 8 bases between them. CDR1 and CDR2 from the germline V gene are MNHEY and SMNVEV (reference sequence). CDR3 loop: CASSLTQGTEAFF. CDR3 sequence (DNA): TGTGCCAGCAGTTTAACCCAGGGCACTGAAGCTTTCTTT.

This clonotype was seen repeatedly, ten times or more. The V and J genes are TRBV30 and TRBJ2-5; 7 nucleotides agree with TRBD2. The CDR3 covers 14 residues. V lost 1 base and J lost 1; bases outside the gene matches: 3. Germline V lookup: CDR1 GTSNPN, CDR2 SVGIG (reference sequence). The CDR3 sequence is CAWSGDYIQETQYF. The CDR3 nucleotides are TGTGCCTGGAGTGGGGACTACATCCAAGAGACCCAGTACTTC.

This clonotype showed up many times. The CDR3 region is CSARQYNSPLHF. CDR3 nucleotide sequence: TGCAGTGCAAGACAGTATAATTCACCCCTCCACTTT. This chain joins TRBV20-1 and TRBJ1-6; TRBD1 might be the D (5 bases). Between the trimmed V and J ends, which lost 6 bases and 4 bases, there was a span of 7 bases. Germline-derived CDR1 and CDR2 are DFQATT and SNEGSKA (reference sequence). The CDR3 spans 12 residues.

This chain uses TRBV5-1 with TRBJ2-3, with a possible D match to TRBD2 (5 bases). CDR3 size: 15 residues. Germline loops: CDR1 SGHRS, CDR2 YFSETQ. Deletions cut 1 base from V and 4 bases from J, with 13 bases between. CDR3 protein: CASSLLGIGSDTQYF. In DNA form, the CDR3 reads TGCGCCAGCAGCTTGCTCGGGATTGGTTCAGATACGCAGTATTTT.

This clonotype has a count of ten or more. The chain carries TRBV2 and TRBJ1-5; D might be TRBD1 (6 bases). Trimming pared 6 bases from V and 0 bases from J, leaving 21 bases between. The CDR3 contains 18 residues. Germline loops: CDR1 SNHLY, CDR2 FYNNEI. The CDR3 DNA reads as TGTGCCAGCAGCGGTAGTCCGAACAGGGTTAGTAGCAATCAGCCCCAGCATTTT. Protein: CASSGSPNRVSSNQPQHF.

In this sample, this clonotype turned up a few times. The V gene is TRBV28, the J gene TRBJ1-6, with a possible D match to TRBD1 (6 bases). Germline loops: CDR1 MDHEN, CDR2 SYDVKM. The V and J ends lost 3 bases and 14 bases respectively, with 23 bases between them. This CDR3 spans 16 amino acids. Here the CDR3 reads CASSFPRWGGPRTLHF. The CDR3 DNA follows: TGTGCCAGCAGTTTCCCACGGTGGGGGGGGCCTCGGACCCTCCACTTT.

The chain uses TRBV7-6 and TRBJ2-7; 7 nucleotides agree with TRBD2. Unmatched junction bases numbered 13, after V lost 5 bases and J lost 3 bases. The CDR3 loop spans 16 amino acids. Germline loops: CDR1 SGHVS, CDR2 FNYEAQ. The CDR3 region is CASSPGGAGLRYEQYF. The CDR3 region has the DNA TGTGCCAGCAGCCCCGGGGGAGCGGGACTCCGCTACGAGCAGTACTTC.

The V gene is TRBV10-3, the J gene TRBJ1-4, with D unclear. The germline CDR1 and CDR2 sequences are ENHRY and SYGVKD. V lost 0 bases and J lost 8, with 13 bases in between. The CDR3 runs to 15 residues. CDR3 region: CAISESSREREKLFF. CDR3 DNA: TGTGCCATCAGTGAGTCGAGTAGGGAGAGAGAAAAACTGTTTTTT.

The table lists this clonotype with many counts. V gene TRBV7-9 combines with J gene TRBJ2-7; TRBD1 or TRBD2 may be the D gene (5 bases each). Germline V gene data show CDR1 as SEHNR and CDR2 as FQNEAQ (reference sequence). This CDR3 spans 15 amino acids. The V gene lost 1 base and the J gene lost 3 bases, with 13 bases spanning the gap. CDR3 in amino acids: CASSLVGTVSYEQYF. CDR3 in DNA: TGTGCCAGCAGCTTAGTGGGGACGGTGAGCTACGAGCAGTACTTC.

About this clonotype itself: A read error may be the cause here, since a much bigger clone is one base away. V usage is TRBV12-3 or TRBV12-4 and J usage is TRBJ2-7, with D possibly TRBD1 on 6 matching bases. V was cut by 6 bases and J by 2 bases, with 14 bases left in between. This CDR3 has 14 amino acids. CDR3 loop: CASRDRDNTYEQYF. Written as DNA, the CDR3 is TGTGCCAGCAGGGACCGGGACAATACCTACGAGCAGTACTTC.